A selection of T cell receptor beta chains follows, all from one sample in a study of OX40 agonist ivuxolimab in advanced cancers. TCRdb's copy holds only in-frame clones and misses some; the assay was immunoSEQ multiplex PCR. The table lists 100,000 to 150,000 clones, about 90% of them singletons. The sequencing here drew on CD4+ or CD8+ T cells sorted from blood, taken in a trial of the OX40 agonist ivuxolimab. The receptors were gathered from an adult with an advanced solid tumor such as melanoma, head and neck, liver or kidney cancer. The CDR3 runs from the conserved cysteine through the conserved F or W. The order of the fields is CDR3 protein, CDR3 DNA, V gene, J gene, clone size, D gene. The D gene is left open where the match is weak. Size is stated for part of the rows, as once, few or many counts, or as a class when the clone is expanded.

CASSHGSGESYEQFF,TGTGCCAGCAGCCATGGTTCAGGGGAGAGCTATGAGCAGTTCTTC,TRBV11-2,TRBJ2-1,NA,NA
CASGLVLARGSDTQYF,TGTGCTAGTGGTTTGGTACTAGCGCGGGGATCAGATACGCAGTATTTT,TRBV12-5,TRBJ2-3,NA,TRBD2
CAIRPGQGTYEQYF,TGTGCCATCAGACCTGGACAGGGGACCTACGAGCAGTACTTC,TRBV10-3,TRBJ2-7,NA,TRBD1
CASSPRGDYLVNTGELFF,TGTGCCAGCAGCCCGAGGGGAGACTACCTCGTAAACACCGGGGAGCTGTTTTTT,TRBV7-2,TRBJ2-2,NA,NA
CASSFTGYEQFF,TGTGCCAGCAGCTTCACGGGGTATGAGCAGTTCTTC,TRBV7-2,TRBJ2-1,NA,NA
CASSLGTSGGREQFF,TGTGCCAGCAGCTTAGGGACTAGCGGGGGCCGTGAGCAGTTCTTC,TRBV7-3,TRBJ2-1,NA,TRBD2
CAISDTEGVRTPLHF,TGTGCCATCAGTGATACCGAGGGGGTACGTACACCCCTCCACTTT,TRBV10-3,TRBJ1-6,NA,NA
CATSRDKATGSHGYTF,TGTGCCACCAGCAGAGATAAGGCGACAGGGAGCCATGGCTACACCTTC,TRBV15,TRBJ1-2,NA,TRBD1
CASSSGTSGRHIQYF,TGTGCCAGCAGTTCCGGGACTAGCGGGAGGCACATTCAGTACTTC,TRBV6-5,TRBJ2-4,NA,TRBD2
CASSPWTSGSSYEQYF,TGCGCCAGCAGCCCGTGGACTAGCGGCAGCTCCTACGAGCAGTACTTC,TRBV5-1,TRBJ2-7,NA,TRBD2
CASSPQQGGDTGELFF,TGCGCCAGCAGCCCTCAACAGGGGGGCGACACCGGGGAGCTGTTTTTC,TRBV7-2,TRBJ2-2,NA,TRBD1
CATSTDRGWEQYF,TGTGCCACCAGCACGGACAGGGGCTGGGAGCAGTACTTC,TRBV15,TRBJ2-7,NA,TRBD1
CASSGVGHRSTDTQYF,TGTGCCAGCAGCGGCGTCGGACACCGAAGCACAGATACGCAGTATTTT,TRBV9,TRBJ2-3,NA,NA
CASSYSQASGTDTQYF,TGTGCCAGCAGTTACTCCCAGGCTAGCGGTACAGATACGCAGTATTTT,TRBV6-5,TRBJ2-3,NA,TRBD2
CASSLKSLGVNTEAFF,TGTGCCAGCAGTTTAAAATCTTTAGGAGTGAACACTGAAGCTTTCTTT,TRBV27,TRBJ1-1,once,NA
CASSLGQFLYEQYF,TGTGCCAGCAGCTTAGGCCAGTTCCTCTACGAGCAGTACTTC,TRBV7-2,TRBJ2-7,NA,NA
CASRAGGGGSRMTGELFF,TGTGCCAGCAGGGCAGGAGGTGGGGGGTCCAGAATGACCGGGGAGCTGTTTTTT,TRBV2,TRBJ2-2,NA,NA
CASGPGQSYEQYF,TGTGCCAGCGGCCCTGGACAGTCTTACGAGCAGTACTTC,TRBV7-2,TRBJ2-7,NA,NA
CASSRLAGGGEQYF,TGTGCCAGCAGCCGACTAGCGGGGGGTGGCGAGCAGTACTTC,TRBV28,TRBJ2-7,NA,TRBD2
CASSYSGFYSNQPQHF,TGTGCCAGCAGTTACTCTGGTTTCTATAGCAATCAGCCCCAGCATTTT,TRBV6-6,TRBJ1-5,NA,NA
CASSSGSGSYEQYF,TGTGCCAGCAGTTCGGGTAGCGGGAGCTACGAGCAGTACTTC,TRBV28,TRBJ2-7,NA,TRBD2
CASSLQGASYEQYF,TGTGCCAGCAGCTTACAGGGGGCGTCCTACGAGCAGTACTTC,TRBV5-4,TRBJ2-7,NA,TRBD1
CASSVRQGVYEQYF,TGTGCCAGCAGTGTAAGGCAGGGGGTATACGAGCAGTACTTC,TRBV25-1,TRBJ2-7,NA,TRBD1
CASQTGGNQETQYF,TGTGCCAGCCAGACAGGGGGAAACCAAGAGACCCAGTACTTC,TRBV6-1,TRBJ2-5,once,TRBD1
CASSLRVAGGAQFF,TGTGCCAGCAGTTTACGTGTGGCGGGAGGAGCTCAGTTCTTC,TRBV28,TRBJ2-1,few,TRBD2
CASSPSRGDYNEQFF,TGTGCCAGCAGCCCCAGCCGGGGAGACTACAATGAGCAGTTCTTC,TRBV7-2,TRBJ2-1,NA,NA
CASSFGDDRNSNQPQHF,TGTGCCAGCAGCTTTGGGGACGACAGGAATAGCAATCAGCCCCAGCATTTT,TRBV7-8,TRBJ1-5,NA,NA
CASSRDRDPQHF,TGTGCCAGCAGCCGGGACAGGGATCCCCAGCATTTT,TRBV5-6,TRBJ1-5,NA,TRBD1
CASRQGNYNEQFF,TGTGCCAGTAGGCAGGGTAATTACAATGAGCAGTTCTTC,TRBV19,TRBJ2-1,once,NA